This TCR beta chain comes out of a study of cytomegalovirus exposure and HLA in healthy donors. The CDR3 consists of 16 residues. Germline CDR1 MNHEY, CDR2 SMNVEV (reference sequence). V shed 5 bases, J shed 0 bases, and the junction held 6 bases outside the gene matches. In its sample, this clone was seen once. Its matching antigen is unknown. 60 Vbeta and 13 Jbeta primers were used in PCR. Produced via immunoSEQ multiplex PCR; TCRdb's table is partial and in-frame only. The sample contains approximately 170,000 clones, around 77% of which appear only once. Whole-study findings and limits: Follow-up analysis later connected one missense variant in DCLRE1C with trimming of TCR beta V- and J-genes.

This TCR was sampled from a woman aged 40 to 50 in good health and CMV-seronegative. The sequenced sample was PBMCs. The J gene is TRBJ2-1, the V gene TRBV27, with 8 nucleotides matching TRBD1. The CDR3 nucleotides read TGTGCCAGCAGTACACCTGACAGGGGCTCCTACAATGAGCAGTTCTTC. Its translation is CASSTPDRGSYNEQFF.